This entry describes one T cell receptor (beta chain). The data were taken from a study of T-cell reconstitution after alpha-beta-depleted transplantation in children. V dropped 9 bases and J dropped 3 bases, with 15 bases sitting between them. Germline V CDR1 and CDR2: SEHNR, FQNEAQ (reference sequence). This CDR3 is built from 13 residues. TCRbeta library preparation incorporated unique molecular identifiers. TCRdb analysed the PCR reads with MiXCR anew, one entry per CDR3 protein. The table records fewer than 550,000 distinct CDR3 sequences, approximately 11% of them present only once. The chain has TRBV7-9 and TRBJ2-7, with D possibly matching TRBD1 (6 bases). The specimen was PBMCs from the stem cell graft donor, collected from the stem cell graft. This sequence originates from a human donor who donated a stem cell graft to a child with acute myeloid leukemia. The CDR3 sequence is CASTGPPLYEQYV. The CDR3 DNA reads TGTGCCAGTACAGGGCCCCCTCTCTACGAGCAGTACGTC.